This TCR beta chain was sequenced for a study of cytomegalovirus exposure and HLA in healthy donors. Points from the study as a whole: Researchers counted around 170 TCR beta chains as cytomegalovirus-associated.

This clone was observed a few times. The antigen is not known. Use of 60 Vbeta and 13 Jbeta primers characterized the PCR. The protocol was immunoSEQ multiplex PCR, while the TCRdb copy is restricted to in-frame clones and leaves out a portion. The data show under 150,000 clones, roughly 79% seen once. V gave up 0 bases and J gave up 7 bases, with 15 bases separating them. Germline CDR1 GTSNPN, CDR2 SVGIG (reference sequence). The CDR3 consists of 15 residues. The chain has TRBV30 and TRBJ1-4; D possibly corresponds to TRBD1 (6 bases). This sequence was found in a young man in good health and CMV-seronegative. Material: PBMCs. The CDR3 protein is CAWSVPGGVIEKLFF. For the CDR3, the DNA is TGTGCCTGGAGTGTACCGGGGGGCGTGATTGAAAAACTGTTTTTT.